This T cell receptor (beta chain) originates from a study of blood T cell repertoires in COVID-19. Study summary: Spain, Italy and the United States supplied samples that represented acute and convalescent COVID-19. PBMCs, B-cell-depleted T cells, or T cells provided the cDNA or gDNA that made up the material.

Authors' methods: The assay estimated nucleated cells by amplifying reference gene primers. TCRdb's copy holds only in-frame clones and misses some; the assay was immunoSEQ multiplex PCR. V and J calls and clone size are given by that table; D and trimming were obtained from the DNA. The repertoire has tens of thousands of clones, 75% to 90% of them found once; the top ten carry about 14%. The germline CDR1 and CDR2 sequences are SNHLY and FYNNEI. V shed 7 bases and J shed 0 bases, with 12 bases lying between them. The CDR3 runs 15 residues. Input material: peripheral blood. This sequence originates from a man aged 50 or older with active or convalescent COVID-19. The V and J genes are TRBV2 and TRBJ2-2; perhaps TRBD2 as D (5 bases). CDR3 sequence reads: CASNRGNTNTGELFF. CDR3 sequence (DNA): TGTGCCAGCAATCGAGGGAATACGAACACCGGGGAGCTGTTTTTT.